These T cell receptor beta chains were read from a single sample in a study of blood T cell repertoires in COVID-19. Sequenced by immunoSEQ multiplex PCR; TCRdb stores in-frame clones only, minus some. Among about 49,000 clones listed, around 82% were seen once. The sequencing sample was made of peripheral blood. These receptors all stem from a human donor in a cohort sampled during active COVID-19. CDR3s include the opening cysteine and the closing phenylalanine or tryptophan. D genes are given only for firm matches. Clone size appears in some rows only: once, few, many, or a class for an expanded clone.

>TRBJ2-7|TRBV7-3|-|-
CASSPQGGRGEQYF
TGTGCCAGCAGTCCTCAAGGGGGTAGGGGCGAGCAGTACTTC
>TRBJ2-1|TRBV2|TRBD2|-
CASRGTSGGEQFF
TGTGCCAGCAGGGGGACTAGCGGAGGTGAGCAGTTCTTC
>TRBJ1-1|TRBV4-2|TRBD1|-
CASSRSRGGQGAEAFF
TGTGCCAGCAGCCGTTCTAGGGGAGGACAGGGGGCTGAAGCTTTCTTT
>TRBJ2-7|TRBV4-1|TRBD2|few
CASSQGGGGAYYEQYF
TGCGCCAGCAGCCAAGGAGGCGGGGGGGCCTACTACGAGCAGTACTTC
>TRBJ1-1|TRBV18|TRBD1|-
CASSPQGQSNTEAFF
TGTGCCAGCTCACCACAGGGACAGTCGAACACTGAAGCTTTCTTT
>TRBJ2-5|TRBV15|-|-
CATSTLPGETQYF
TGTGCCACCAGCACCCTTCCGGGGGAGACCCAGTACTTC
>TRBJ2-5|TRBV12-3/TRBV12-4|TRBD2|-
CASMVGGTETQYF
TGTGCCAGCATGGTGGGGGGGACGGAGACCCAGTACTTC
>TRBJ2-7|TRBV5-1|-|-
CASSDLQGYEQYF
TGCGCCAGCAGCGATCTACAGGGATACGAGCAGTACTTC
>TRBJ1-4|TRBV5-4|TRBD1|-
CASSLGTGGSRLFF
TGTGCCAGCAGCTTGGGGACAGGGGGAAGTCGACTGTTTTTT
>TRBJ2-7|TRBV5-3|TRBD1|once
CARSQAMDRASYEQYF
TGTGCCAGAAGCCAAGCCATGGACAGGGCGTCCTACGAGCAGTACTTC
>TRBJ1-2|TRBV5-6|-|-
CASSLGPGDYGYTF
TGTGCCAGCAGCTTGGGGCCCGGGGACTATGGCTACACCTTC
>TRBJ2-3|TRBV6-4|-|-
CASSDFTSPSSTDTQYF
TGTGCCAGCAGTGACTTCACTAGCCCCTCTAGCACAGATACGCAGTATTTT
>TRBJ2-5|TRBV7-2|TRBD1|many
CASSTLSTGAGTLQETQYF
TGTGCCAGCAGCACTCTAAGTACAGGGGCCGGAACCTTACAAGAGACCCAGTACTTC
>TRBJ1-1|TRBV7-9|-|-
CASVGVYHEAFF
TGTGCCAGCGTCGGGGTATACCATGAAGCTTTCTTT
>TRBJ1-1|TRBV11-2|TRBD1|-
CASSSRQGGNTEAFF
TGTGCCAGCAGCTCACGACAGGGGGGGAACACTGAAGCTTTCTTT
>TRBJ1-2|TRBV7-2|-|-
CASSLVVQGGGYTF
TGTGCCAGCAGCTTAGTTGTCCAGGGAGGTGGCTACACCTTC
>TRBJ2-1|TRBV19|-|once
CATTRPGGNEQFF
TGTGCCACGACGCGACCTGGGGGGAATGAGCAGTTCTTC
>TRBJ1-4|TRBV3-1/TRBV3-2|-|-
CASSRYGATNEKLFF
TGTGCCAGCAGCCGGTATGGAGCAACTAATGAAAAACTGTTTTTT
>TRBJ2-7|TRBV6-5|-|once
CASSRQHREEQYF
TGTGCCAGCAGTCGGCAACACAGGGAAGAGCAGTACTTC
>TRBJ1-1|TRBV10-3|-|-
CAISGAGMGTEAFF
TGTGCCATCAGTGGGGCGGGGATGGGGACTGAAGCTTTCTTT
>TRBJ2-7|TRBV15|-|-
CATSRAGAPYEQYF
TGTGCCACCAGCAGAGCTGGGGCACCCTACGAGCAGTACTTC
>TRBJ2-2|TRBV5-1|TRBD1|-
CASSWDRGDGELFF
TGCGCCAGCAGCTGGGACAGGGGTGACGGGGAGCTGTTTTTT
>TRBJ2-5|TRBV29-1|TRBD2|-
CSAGTSGGLSQYF
TGCAGCGCCGGGACTAGCGGAGGATTGTCCCAGTACTTC
>TRBJ2-1|TRBV7-2|-|-
CASSPSLGNEQFF
TGTGCCAGCAGCCCATCACTAGGCAATGAGCAGTTCTTC
>TRBJ1-5|TRBV20-1|-|-
CSASGVHPNQPQHF
TGCAGTGCTAGTGGAGTTCACCCTAATCAGCCCCAGCATTTT
>TRBJ1-3|TRBV29-1|-|-
CSAAAGGNTIYF
TGCAGCGCTGCAGCGGGCGGAAACACCATATATTTT
>TRBJ1-1|TRBV5-4|-|-
CASSSDRSMRFGAKTEAFF
TGTGCCAGCAGCTCAGACAGATCAATGCGATTTGGGGCGAAGACTGAAGCTTTCTTT
>TRBJ2-7|TRBV5-1|-|-
CASSLSGPPYEQYF
TGCGCCAGCAGCTTGTCGGGTCCCCCCTACGAGCAGTACTTC
>TRBJ1-2|TRBV19|TRBD1|-
CASSRTGGNYGYTF
TGTGCCAGTAGTAGGACAGGGGGTAACTATGGCTACACCTTC
>TRBJ2-3|TRBV5-4|TRBD2|-
CASRLAGGPGDTQYF
TGTGCCAGCAGACTAGCGGGGGGGCCAGGAGATACGCAGTATTTT
>TRBJ2-1|TRBV7-2|-|-
CASSSPTSYNEQFF
TGTGCCAGCAGCTCACCTACCTCCTACAATGAGCAGTTCTTC
>TRBJ2-1|TRBV9|TRBD2|-
CASSVRGSGVTYNEQFF
TGTGCCAGCAGCGTAAGGGGTAGCGGGGTCACCTACAATGAGCAGTTCTTC
>TRBJ1-4|TRBV27|-|-
CASGRGGEKLFF
TGTGCCAGCGGGCGGGGGGGCGAAAAACTGTTTTTT
>TRBJ1-6|TRBV4-1|-|few
CASSQHVAGQLSSYNSPLHF
TGCGCCAGCAGCCAACACGTGGCCGGACAGCTGAGCTCCTATAATTCACCCCTCCACTTT
>TRBJ2-5|TRBV7-9|-|-
CASSRGPETQYF
TGTGCCAGCAGTCGAGGCCCAGAGACCCAGTACTTC
>TRBJ1-3|TRBV6-5|-|-
CASNGAGNSGNTIYF
TGTGCCAGCAATGGCGCAGGCAACTCTGGAAACACCATATATTTT
>TRBJ1-2|TRBV29-1|-|-
CRSGLNYGYTF
TGCAGGTCGGGCCTAAACTATGGCTACACCTTC
>TRBJ2-5|TRBV5-1|-|once
CASSPVGAWETQYF
TGCGCCAGCAGCCCCGTAGGGGCGTGGGAGACCCAGTACTTC
>TRBJ1-1|TRBV19|-|once
CASSFSWDLTSEAFF
TGTGCCAGTAGTTTTTCATGGGACTTGACGAGTGAAGCTTTCTTT